This T cell receptor beta chain was observed in a study of T-cell reconstitution after alpha-beta-depleted transplantation in children. Notes on the study in general: Among T cells one year after transplant, newly produced cells accounted for most counts and diversity.

The library targeted TCRbeta and was prepared with unique molecular identifiers. Each CDR3 protein is one row after TCRdb ran MiXCR on the PCR reads. The sample comprises a few hundred thousand distinct CDR3 sequences, approximately 20% of which are singletons, and roughly 11% rests with the top ten. CDR1 SGHVS and CDR2 FNYEAQ come from the germline V gene. The V and J ends lost 1 base and 2 bases respectively, with 12 bases between them. The CDR3 is 15 amino acids. This clonotype has just a few counts. What it binds is unknown. This chain connects TRBV7-6 to TRBJ2-7; the D is unclear. The specimen comprised PBMCs, mostly from graft donor cells, sampled 180 days after TCRalphabeta/CD19-depleted stem cell transplant. The TCR was taken from a male patient younger than 18 who had a stem cell transplant for acute lymphoblastic leukemia, so the T cells may come from the graft donor. The CDR3 DNA is TGTGCCAGCAGCTTAGTCGTCGCAGGCACCTACGAGCAGTACTTC. Its translation is CASSLVVAGTYEQYF.